What follows describes a single TCR beta chain. The antigen remains unidentified. CD8 cells classed as naive were CD45RO-negative and positively selected for CCR7, excluding terminally differentiated effector memory CD45RA+ cells. The sample is drawn from a study of shared clonotypes between healthy human individuals. For the study at large: CD4 naive and memory got three plates each, CD8 naive two, CD8 memory one.

Study-wide results and limits: All-four-donor shared clonotypes had higher generation probabilities than non-shared clonotypes did.

This table comes from immunoSEQ multiplex PCR, and its TCRdb copy is limited to in-frame clones, with some not included. This table has about 1,800,000 clones, roughly 94% appearing once. The sequence derives from a man aged 18 to 30 in good health. The sample taken for sequencing was naive CD8+ T cells sorted from blood.

CDR3 in DNA: TGCGCCAGCAGCCAAGGAACAGGGAACTATGGCTACACCTTC. This codes for CASSQGTGNYGYTF. V gene TRBV4-1 combines with J gene TRBJ1-2; D is perhaps TRBD1 (6 bases). V lost 1 base and J lost 2, with 8 bases in between. The germline gives CDR1 MGHRA, CDR2 YSYEKL. The CDR3 contains 14 residues.